The 8 T cell receptor beta chains below all came from one sample that was sequenced in a study of blood T cell repertoires in COVID-19. The table came from immunoSEQ multiplex PCR; TCRdb's copy has only in-frame clones and leaves some out. The sample lists under 150,000 clones; under 95% were seen once. Sequencing was done on a sample of peripheral blood. The receptor source for this set is a man aged 45 to 65 with active COVID-19.

The CDR3 bases are TGCGCCAGCAGCTTTCTAGCGACGAACACCGGGGAGCTGTTTTTT. This translates into CASSFLATNTGELFF. The chain uses TRBV5-1 and TRBJ2-2, with D possibly matching TRBD2 (6 bases). The length of the CDR3 is 15 residues. Germline V lookup: CDR1 SGHRS, CDR2 YFSETQ. With 2 bases removed from V and 0 bases from J, the gap between germline ends came to 8 bases.

This clone has a single count. The chain uses TRBV7-9 and TRBJ1-2, with D hard to call. CDR3 size: 14 residues. Trimming removed 2 bases from V and 0 bases from J, with 7 bases in between. Germline V gene data show CDR1 as SEHNR and CDR2 as FQNEAQ (reference sequence). The CDR3 spells CASSLLGANYGYTF. The CDR3, as DNA: TGTGCCAGCAGCTTACTTGGAGCTAACTATGGCTACACCTTC.

This chain links TRBV2 with TRBJ1-2; the D gene is possibly TRBD1 (5 bases). This CDR3 is 13 amino acids long. Trimming stripped 7 bases from V and 4 bases from J, with 13 bases between. Germline V CDR1 and CDR2: SNHLY, FYNNEI. CDR3 sequence: CASTPGGVYGYTF. CDR3 nucleotides: TGTGCCAGCACCCCAGGAGGGGTCTATGGCTACACCTTC.

The V gene is TRBV7-8, the J gene TRBJ2-6; perhaps TRBD1 as D (6 bases). V lost 5 bases, J lost 0 bases, and 14 bases lay in between. Looked up from germline, CDR1 is SGHVS and CDR2 is FQNEAQ. The CDR3 extends over 17 amino acids. CDR3 DNA: TGTGCCAGCAGCCCGACAGGCGTCTCCTCTGGGGCCAACGTCCTGACTTTC. It specifies CASSPTGVSSGANVLTF.

V is TRBV4-1 and J is TRBJ1-5, with D perhaps matching TRBD1 (5 bases). This CDR3 region has 16 residues. Germline CDR1 MGHRA, CDR2 YSYEKL. V was trimmed by 3 bases and J by 2 bases, leaving 14 bases between them. The CDR3 reads CASSHATGDRNQPQHF. The CDR3 nucleotides read TGCGCCAGCAGCCACGCTACAGGTGATCGCAATCAGCCCCAGCATTTT.

The chain carries TRBV24-1 and TRBJ2-1, with TRBD1 matching 9 bases. The germline V gene encodes CDR1 KGHDR and CDR2 SFDVKD. V shed 4 bases and J 7 bases; nucleotides not matched to a gene: 10. This CDR3 is built from 16 residues. The CDR3 sequence: CATSDGGTGIRNEQFF. In DNA form, the CDR3 reads TGTGCCACCAGTGACGGCGGGACAGGGATTCGGAATGAGCAGTTCTTC.

CDR3 nucleotide sequence: TGTGCCAGCAGCCAAGAGGGGGGGGGCGTTTACAATGAGCAGTTCTTC. It yields the protein CASSQEGGGVYNEQFF. This chain joins TRBV14 and TRBJ2-1, with a tentative D call TRBD2 (7 bases). CDR3 length equals 16 residues. Trimming removed 0 bases at V and 4 bases at J, with 13 bases between. CDR1 and CDR2 from the germline V gene are SGHDN and FVKESK.

This chain uses TRBV5-5 with TRBJ2-1, with TRBD2 identical over 8 bases. This CDR3 is 15 amino acids long. Germline values: CDR1 SGHKS, CDR2 YYEKEE (reference sequence). Germline trimming cut 2 bases from V and 8 bases from J; bases unmatched to any gene: 9. CDR3: CASSLSPREAYEQFF. For the CDR3, the DNA is TGTGCCAGCAGCTTAAGTCCGCGGGAGGCATATGAGCAGTTCTTC.